This is a list of T cell receptor beta chains from one sample in a study of T-cell reconstitution after alpha-beta-depleted transplantation in children. One entry per CDR3 protein, called by TCRdb with MiXCR from the PCR reads. The repertoire holds about 98,000 distinct CDR3 sequences, with under 25% as singletons. The material sequenced was PBMCs, taken before TCRalphabeta/CD19-depleted stem cell transplant. These receptors all stem from a boy under 10 years old with acute lymphoblastic leukemia, due to receive a stem cell transplant. CDR3s include the opening cysteine and the closing phenylalanine or tryptophan. Fields, in order: V gene, J gene, CDR3 protein.

>TRBV12-3/TRBV12-4|TRBJ1-1
CASPAAGGTTEAFF
>TRBV5-4|TRBJ2-1
CASSRGGTSGNFEQFF
>TRBV27|TRBJ2-3
CASSSRVVTDTQYF
>TRBV5-6|TRBJ2-1
CASSWGTSGYNEQFF
>TRBV20-1|TRBJ1-1
CSATSPIGGNTEAFF
>TRBV10-3|TRBJ2-3
CAISGRDRTTDTQYF
>TRBV15|TRBJ2-5
CATSRDRGQLSQETQYF
>TRBV7-9|TRBJ2-5
CASSYGSQETQYF
>TRBV28|TRBJ2-7
CASSPASGGFRYEQYF
>TRBV7-2|TRBJ2-2
CASSSSHPGGTGELFF
>TRBV20-1|TRBJ1-5
CSARMTSQGTNQPQHF
>TRBV15|TRBJ2-5
CATRLAGAETQYF
>TRBV5-1|TRBJ2-7
CASRLAVIHEQYF
>TRBV20-1|TRBJ2-1
CSARGGPEYNEQFF
>TRBV7-2|TRBJ2-7
CASSLITASYEQYF
>TRBV29-1|TRBJ2-7
CSVLLYSYEQYF
>TRBV7-8|TRBJ2-2
CASSPGTGWFGELFF
>TRBV4-3|TRBJ2-3
CASSQEAREVTDTQYF
>TRBV6-4|TRBJ2-5
CASSEETQYF
>TRBV7-6|TRBJ2-3
CASSSLGWGPLTDTQYF
>TRBV7-8|TRBJ1-1
CASSLAEGSGENTEAFF
>TRBV20-1|TRBJ2-3
CSARRTSGGADTQYF
>TRBV2|TRBJ2-5
CASSEGDGRLETQYF
>TRBV5-1|TRBJ2-5
CASSLEYGVGRETQYF
>TRBV7-9|TRBJ2-2
CASSLLSGGANTGELFF
>TRBV9|TRBJ2-7
CASSTGTSYEQYF
>TRBV4-1|TRBJ2-1
CASSPPSGKRFF
>TRBV5-5|TRBJ2-2
CASSLVAGISNTGELFF
>TRBV5-1|TRBJ2-1
CASFGYPGTPYNEQFF
>TRBV6-4|TRBJ2-3
CASSDTSGTDTQYF
>TRBV25-1|TRBJ2-7
CASSEPRAPYEQYF
>TRBV28|TRBJ2-7
CASRGMGEQYF
>TRBV4-3|TRBJ2-7
CASSQGTRNYEQYF
>TRBV6-4|TRBJ2-3
CASSEGGGADTQYF
>TRBV6-5|TRBJ1-4
CASSYGQTSTNEKLFF
>TRBV18|TRBJ2-7
CASSPLSPTGEQYF